The clone carrying this TCR beta chain was detected only a few times. Its antigen is undetermined. TCRdb passed the 5' RACE reads through MiXCR, listing each CDR3 protein once. The sample yields over 400,000 distinct CDR3 sequences, roughly a quarter seen once. The source of the sample is a study of CD8 T cells in ankylosing spondylitis. Findings of the study overall: In ankylosing spondylitis patients, matched synovial fluid reportedly showed significant enrichment of disease-linked clones. It appeared that ankylosing spondylitis blood was characterized by a TCR beta motif of seven or eight highly homologous variants. Some motif variants had been reported before (in reactive arthritis synovial fluid and blood).

After removal of 6 bases from V and 5 bases from J, the junction contained 9 bases not matched to a gene. The CDR3 is made up of 14 amino acids. What was sequenced was blood, either unsorted or a sorted T cell fraction (not recorded which). The sequence came from a male donor with ankylosing spondylitis. This chain connects TRBV12-3 or TRBV12-4 to TRBJ1-1; 7 bases agree with TRBD1. This chain's CDR3 is CASSQRQGSTEAFF. The CDR3 coding sequence is TGTGCCAGCAGCCAAAGACAGGGAAGTACTGAAGCTTTCTTT.